This TCR beta chain emerged from a study of CXCR3-negative and CXCR3-positive naive CD8 T cells. The TRB libraries of cDNA were built by UMI-labeled 5' RACE. TCRdb reprocessed the 5' RACE reads and stores each CDR3 protein as one record, lacking DNA. This repertoire includes about 150,000 distinct CDR3 sequences. General study results and limits: Sequencing showed both naive subsets with comparably high diversity, and memory CD8+ cells much lower. Within a donor, both naive subsets shared TRBV-TRBJ usage, unlike memory cells. Most assays were run on fresh PBMCs (CXCR3 expression partially decreased after cryopreservation). Against CXCR3-negative naive cells, CXCR3-positive naive cells showed more hydrophobic TRB CDR3s.

As to this clonotype: Its antigen is not identified.

Looked up from germline, CDR1 is SGHVS and CDR2 is FQNEAQ. CDR3 length: 13 amino acids. Triplicates of over 250,000 cells were sorted from each CD8+ T cell subset. This TCR came from a human donor in good health. Some clones in this sample may be carry-over from other donors' samples. The specimen was naive CXCR3+ CD8+ T cells from blood. The sample's subset: CD45RO-CCR7+CD27+CD95- naive CD8+ T cells expressing CXCR3 (TNR3+). The rearrangement joins TRBV7-8 to TRBJ2-7; TCRdb lists TRBD1, though no DNA is available to test this call. This CDR3 is CASSLRGYYEQYF.